This passage covers 27 T cell receptor beta chains from one sample sequenced in a study of T cells in Graves' hyperthyroidism and ophthalmopathy. Researchers amplified the TCR beta CDR3 regions from RNA transcripts. HTBI primers were used for first-round RT-PCR of the TCR CDR3. Using its own MiXCR run on the multiplex PCR reads, TCRdb lists one record per CDR3 protein. In the table there are about 290,000 distinct CDR3 sequences, roughly 15% of which are singletons. Sequences were obtained from blood. The receptors stem from a young man with Graves' hyperthyroidism.

This clonotype was counted only a few times. One end of the junction does not line up with germline, which may come from a read error. The chain joins TRBV11-3 to TRBJ2-1; a possible D gene is TRBD2 (5 bases). This CDR3 contains 13 residues. Germline V CDR1 and CDR2: SGHNT, YENEEA. The CDR3 spells CASSLVGMGEQFF. CDR3 coding DNA: TGTGCCAGCAGTTTAGTCGGGATGGGTGAGCAGTTCTTC.

This clonotype came up many times. This sequence joins TRBV29-1 and TRBJ1-2; tentative D call: TRBD1 (6 bases). This CDR3 is built from 13 residues. In germline, CDR1 is SQVTM, CDR2 ANQGSEA. V lost 5 bases to trimming and J lost 2 bases, with 12 bases between them. CDR3 amino acids: CSVYRDFNYGYTF. The CDR3 DNA follows: TGCAGCGTTTACAGGGATTTCAACTATGGCTACACCTTC.

The V and J genes are TRBV2 and TRBJ2-2, with D unclear. Trimming took 3 bases from V and 1 from J, leaving 12 bases between them. This CDR3 is built from 16 residues. CDR1 and CDR2 from the germline V gene are SNHLY and FYNNEI. The CDR3 protein is CASSDSKGGNTGELFF. CDR3 nucleotides: TGTGCCAGCAGTGACTCGAAGGGCGGGAACACCGGGGAGCTGTTTTTT.

The sample holds many counts of this clonotype. V and J are TRBV2 and TRBJ2-7; TRBD1 is a possible D gene (6 bases). The length of the CDR3 is 15 residues. Germline V CDR1 and CDR2: SNHLY, FYNNEI. Trimming took off 8 bases at V and 2 bases at J, with 19 bases between the two ends. CDR3 coding DNA: TGTGCCAGCTATTCACCGAGGACAGCCGCCTACGAGCAGTACTTC. Protein sequence: CASYSPRTAAYEQYF.

This clonotype was counted a few times. This chain connects TRBV4-2 to TRBJ1-2; D is uncertain. The CDR3 is made up of 15 amino acids. The V gene lost 0 bases and the J gene lost 4 bases, with 12 bases spanning the gap. CDR1 is LGHNA and CDR2 is YNFKEQ in the germline V gene. The CDR3 nucleotides read TGTGCCAGCAGCCAAGATCCCAGAGAGAGCTATGGCTACACCTTC. The encoded protein is CASSQDPRESYGYTF.

V usage is TRBV12-3 or TRBV12-4 and J usage is TRBJ2-3; 7 bases fit TRBD1. V gave up 3 bases and J gave up 3 bases; unmatched junction bases: 6. The CDR3 runs 15 residues. This chain's CDR3 is CASSLTGSGTDTQYF. CDR3 nucleotides: TGTGCCAGCAGTTTGACAGGGAGTGGGACAGATACGCAGTATTTT.

This clonotype was counted many times. The genes are TRBV2 and TRBJ1-1, with D perhaps TRBD1 (6 bases). CDR3 length: 13 amino acids. The V gene lost 6 bases and the J gene lost 6 bases, with 14 bases spanning the gap. CDR1 SNHLY and CDR2 FYNNEI come from the germline V gene. CDR3 sequence reads: CASRANGGSEAFF. The CDR3 DNA is TGTGCCAGCAGGGCAAACGGGGGCTCTGAAGCTTTCTTT.

Regarding this clonotype: This may come from a read error, since a much larger clone is one base off. V usage is TRBV30 and J usage is TRBJ2-1; 10 bases map to TRBD2. The germline gives CDR1 GTSNPN, CDR2 SVGIG (reference sequence). The CDR3 covers 18 residues. The CDR3 DNA reads as TGTGCCTGGAGTAGGACTAGCGGTCCAGTACCCTTCTACAATGACCAGTTCTTC. Amino acid sequence: CAWSRTSGPVPFYNDQFF.

The chain has TRBV5-1 and TRBJ2-7; 9 bases map to TRBD1. This CDR3 spans 16 amino acids. V lost 2 bases and J lost 0; bases outside the gene matches: 6. CDR1 SGHRS and CDR2 YFSETQ come from the germline V gene. CDR3 sequence reads: CASSFGGQGGSYEQYF. The CDR3 DNA reads TGCGCCAGCAGCTTTGGGGGACAGGGCGGCTCCTACGAGCAGTACTTC. Based on the CDR3 plus reference TRBV5-1 and TRBJ2-7, the full variable domain is KAGVTQTPRYLIKTRGQQVTLSCSPISGHRSVSWYQQTPGQGLQFLFEYFSETQRNKGNFPGRFSGRQFSNSRSEMNVSTLELGDSALYLCASSFGGQGGSYEQYFGPGTRLTVT.

There are many counts of this clonotype. The chain couples TRBV5-1 to TRBJ2-5; D gene unclear. Germline V lookup: CDR1 SGHRS, CDR2 YFSETQ. V was pared by 0 bases and J by 3 bases, with 9 bases between. The CDR3 covers 14 residues. The CDR3 DNA follows: TGCGCCAGCAGCTTGGGGCACCAGAAAGAGACCCAGTACTTC. Translated, it gives CASSLGHQKETQYF.

In this sample, this clonotype turned up many times. The gene calls are TRBV30 and TRBJ1-5; no firm D call. V lost 4 bases and J 2 bases, leaving 12 bases between the germline ends. The CDR3 covers 14 residues. CDR1 and CDR2 from the germline V gene are GTSNPN and SVGIG (reference sequence). CDR3 sequence reads: CAWTPVDGNQPQHF. The CDR3, as DNA: TGTGCCTGGACCCCCGTGGATGGCAATCAGCCCCAGCATTTT. The whole variable domain, filled in from reference TRBV30 and TRBJ1-5, reads SQTIHQWPATLVQPVGSPLSLECTVEGTSNPNLYWYRQAAGRGLQLLFYSVGIGQISSEVPQNLSASRPQDRQFILSSKKLLLSDSGFYLCAWTPVDGNQPQHFGDGTRLSIL.

This chain connects TRBV28 to TRBJ1-3, with D tentatively TRBD1 (5 bases). The CDR3 loop spans 16 amino acids. The germline CDR1 and CDR2 sequences are MDHEN and SYDVKM. V was cut by 7 bases and J by 2 bases, with 18 bases left in between. The CDR3 sequence: CASKGPGRLPGNTIYF. CDR3 nucleotides: TGTGCCAGCAAGGGGCCTGGCCGACTCCCTGGAAACACCATATATTTT.

In this sample, this clonotype turned up many times. This chain joins TRBV30 and TRBJ2-7; TRBD1 matches 7 bases. V lost 2 bases, J lost 0 bases, and 7 bases stayed unmatched. Germline V gives CDR1 GTSNPN, CDR2 SVGIG (reference sequence). This CDR3 has 15 residues. The CDR3 nucleotides read TGTGCCTGGAGTCCGACAGGGTCCCTCTCCTACGAGCAGTACTTC. Protein: CAWSPTGSLSYEQYF.

The J gene is TRBJ1-2, the V gene TRBV7-2, with D perhaps TRBD1 (6 bases). The CDR3 runs to 13 residues. The V end was cut by 7 bases, the J end by 10 bases, with 19 bases between. From germline, CDR1 is SGHTA and CDR2 FQGNSA. In nucleotides, the CDR3 is TGTGCCAGCACTAACAGGGTGGGTAGTGCCTACACCTTC. Protein product: CASTNRVGSAYTF. The entire variable domain, with the rest obtained from reference TRBV7-2 and TRBJ1-2, is as follows: GAGVSQSPSNKVTEKGKDVELRCDPISGHTALYWYRQSLGQGLEFLIYFQGNSAPDKSGLPSDRFSAERTGGSVSTLTIQRTQQEDSAVYLCASTNRVGSAYTFGSGTRLTVV.

The rearrangement uses TRBV6-1 and TRBJ2-2; tentative D call: TRBD2 (6 bases). Per the germline V gene, CDR1 is MNHNS and CDR2 is SASEGT. V lost 9 bases, J lost 5 bases, and 16 bases lay in between. CDR3 length equals 14 residues. The CDR3 region has the DNA TGTGCCAGTGAGCGGACGGGGAGGACCGGGGAGCTGTTTTTT. Translation: CASERTGRTGELFF.

This clonotype was detected a few times. A clone one base away is much larger, so this may be a read error. This rearrangement joins TRBV7-9 to TRBJ1-4; 7 nucleotides match TRBD1. CDR3 length equals 14 residues. After removal of 5 bases from V and 4 bases from J, the junction contained 4 bases not matched to a gene. The germline V gene encodes CDR1 SEHNR and CDR2 FQNEAQ (reference sequence). CDR3 nucleotide sequence: TGTGCCAGCAGCCCGGGACAGTATAATGAAAAACTGTTTTTT. Protein: CASSPGQYNEKLFF.

In its sample, this clonotype was seen many times. The rearrangement links TRBV4-2 to TRBJ1-2; D perhaps matches TRBD1 (6 bases). CDR1 is LGHNA, CDR2 YNFKEQ, per germline. Between the trimmed V and J ends, which lost 0 bases and 3 bases, there was a span of 11 bases. The CDR3 extends over 15 amino acids. The CDR3 spells CASSQEGTLDYGYTF. The CDR3 DNA reads TGTGCCAGCAGCCAAGAAGGGACACTTGACTATGGCTACACCTTC.

The chain is built from TRBV12-3 or TRBV12-4 and TRBJ2-1; 8 nucleotides line up with TRBD1. The CDR3 loop spans 16 amino acids. With V trimmed by 5 bases and J by 2 bases, 8 bases remained unmatched. The CDR3 region has the DNA TGTGCCAGCAGTGGACCCGGACAGGGACCCTACAATGAGCAGTTCTTC. Translation: CASSGPGQGPYNEQFF.

This clonotype was counted between two and nine times. The J gene is TRBJ1-1, the V gene TRBV5-8; 7 bases match TRBD1. The CDR3 length is 14 residues. Germline V gene sequence: CDR1 SGHTS, CDR2 YDEGEE. J was trimmed by 0 bases and V by 7 bases; bases with no gene match: 6. CDR3 protein: CASRQGQLNTEAFF. Written as DNA, the CDR3 is TGTGCCAGCCGCCAGGGACAGCTGAACACTGAAGCTTTCTTT.

This clonotype occurred many times. The CDR3 protein is CASSPDINYGYTF. In DNA, the CDR3 is TGTGCCAGCAGCCCCGACATCAACTATGGCTACACCTTC. The chain is built from TRBV3-1 and TRBJ1-2, with no clear D. CDR3 length equals 13 residues. Deletions cut 4 bases from V and 2 bases from J, with 8 bases between. CDR1 and CDR2 (germline): LGHDT, YNNKEL (reference sequence). Together with reference TRBV3-1 and TRBJ1-2, the CDR3 gives the full variable domain: DTAVSQTPKYLVTQMGNDKSIKCEQNLGHDTMYWYKQDSKKFLKIMFSYNNKELIINETVPNRFSPKSPDKAHLNLHINSLELGDSAVYFCASSPDINYGYTFGSGTRLTVV.

This clonotype appeared many times. This chain links TRBV30 with TRBJ1-5; D is undetermined. The V end lost 2 bases, the J end lost 1 base, and 9 bases lay between the germline ends. Germline V gene lookup returns CDR1 GTSNPN and CDR2 SVGIG (reference sequence). The CDR3 is 14 residues long. Here the CDR3 reads CAWSLTVSNQPQHF. CDR3 in DNA: TGTGCCTGGAGTTTGACGGTCAGCAATCAGCCCCAGCATTTT.

Many counts were recorded for this clonotype. The chain links TRBV7-9 to TRBJ2-7; 7 bases fit TRBD1. Trimming removed 1 base from V and 3 bases from J; junction bases left unmatched: 3. Germline V gene sequence: CDR1 SEHNR, CDR2 FQNEAQ (reference sequence). The CDR3 length is 14 residues. The CDR3 DNA is TGTGCCAGCAGCTTAGATTGGACAGGCTACGAGCAGTACTTC. Its protein is CASSLDWTGYEQYF.

This clonotype showed up many times. The genes are TRBV2 and TRBJ1-5; D is possibly TRBD1 (6 bases). Trimming stripped 6 bases from V and 5 bases from J, with 11 bases between. Looked up from germline, CDR1 is SNHLY and CDR2 is FYNNEI. The CDR3 has 13 residues. This CDR3 reads CASRGQRDQPQHF. The CDR3 nucleotides are TGTGCCAGCAGAGGACAGCGGGATCAGCCCCAGCATTTT.

This clonotype has more than one count but fewer than ten. The genes are TRBV29-1 and TRBJ1-5; a weak D match, TRBD1 (5 bases). V was shortened by 4 bases and J by 2 bases, with 12 bases between the two germline ends. The CDR3 is made up of 14 amino acids. In germline, CDR1 is SQVTM, CDR2 ANQGSEA. CDR3 coding DNA: TGCAGCGTTGTGGGGGGGGAAGGCAATCAGCCCCAGCATTTT. Translating gives CSVVGGEGNQPQHF. Full variable domain (missing parts from reference TRBV29-1 and TRBJ1-5): SAVISQKPSRDICQRGTSLTIQCQVDSQVTMMFWYRQQPGQSLTLIATANQGSEATYESGFVIDKFPISRPNLTFSTLTVSNMSPEDSSIYLCSVVGGEGNQPQHFGDGTRLSIL.

This clonotype was observed at least ten times. The chain carries TRBV28 and TRBJ1-1; the D gene is possibly TRBD1 (5 bases). The CDR3 consists of 14 residues. V was clipped by 3 bases and J by 4 bases, with 12 bases between them. Germline V CDR1 and CDR2: MDHEN, SYDVKM. CDR3 sequence: CASSFGGLTTEAFF. As DNA, the CDR3 is TGTGCCAGCAGTTTCGGGGGATTGACCACTGAAGCTTTCTTT.

This clonotype was counted ten times or more. V gene TRBV11-3 combines with J gene TRBJ2-3; 10 bases match TRBD2. The germline V gene has CDR1 SGHNT and CDR2 YENEEA. The CDR3 totals 16 residues. V lost 1 base to trimming and J lost 5 bases; unmatched junction nucleotides: 6. CDR3 amino acids: CASSLGLAGDVDTQYF. CDR3 coding DNA: TGTGCCAGCAGCTTAGGTCTAGCGGGAGATGTAGATACGCAGTATTTT.

This clonotype was recorded a few times. This may stem from a read error, because a much larger clone lies one nucleotide away. The chain joins TRBV6-2 or TRBV6-3 to TRBJ1-1; D is undetermined. This CDR3 is 14 amino acids long. V shed 6 bases and J shed 1 base, with 12 bases lying between them. In germline, CDR1 is MNHEY, CDR2 SVGEGT. For the CDR3, the DNA is TGTGCCAGCAGGGAAACCAACAGGAACACTGAAGCTTTCTTT. The encoded protein is CASRETNRNTEAFF.